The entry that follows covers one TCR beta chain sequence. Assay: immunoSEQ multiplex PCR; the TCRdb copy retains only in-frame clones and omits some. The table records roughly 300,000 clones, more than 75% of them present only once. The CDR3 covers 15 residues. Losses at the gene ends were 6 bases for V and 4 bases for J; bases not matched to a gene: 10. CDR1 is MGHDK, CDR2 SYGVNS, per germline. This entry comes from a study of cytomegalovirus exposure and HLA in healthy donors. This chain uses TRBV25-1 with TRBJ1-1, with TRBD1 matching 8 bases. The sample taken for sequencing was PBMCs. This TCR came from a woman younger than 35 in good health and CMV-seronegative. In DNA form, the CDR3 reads TGTGCCAGCAGACAGACAGGGGTGGGGGGCACTGAAGCTTTCTTT. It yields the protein CASRQTGVGGTEAFF.